This section outlines one TCR beta chain sequence together with its context. Its antigen is not identified. The sample belongs to a study of identical twins. The CDR3 contains 14 residues. Germline V CDR1 and CDR2: SGHTA, FQGNSA. V dropped 7 bases and J dropped 9 bases, with 21 bases sitting between them. TCRdb reanalysed the 5' RACE reads using MiXCR and keeps one entry per CDR3 protein. The table includes approximately 220,000 distinct CDR3 sequences, 6.5% to 8.5% detected once. Study-wide results and limits: Invariant MAIT and iNKT cells are populations that could partly confound zero-insertion analyses.

This same sample was also part of a study on yellow fever vaccine responses in identical twins.

The sequence was collected from a young woman in good health. The chain is built from TRBV7-2 and TRBJ2-5; a possible D gene is TRBD2 (7 bases). The specimen was memory (CD45RO+) T cells sorted from blood. The CDR3 region is CASTLADPRGAQYF. CDR3 DNA sequence: TGTGCCAGCACTCTAGCGGACCCAAGGGGGGCCCAGTACTTC. Combining the CDR3 with reference TRBV7-2 and TRBJ2-5 gives the whole variable domain GAGVSQSPSNKVTEKGKDVELRCDPISGHTALYWYRQSLGQGLEFLIYFQGNSAPDKSGLPSDRFSAERTGGSVSTLTIQRTQQEDSAVYLCASTLADPRGAQYFGPGTRLLVL.